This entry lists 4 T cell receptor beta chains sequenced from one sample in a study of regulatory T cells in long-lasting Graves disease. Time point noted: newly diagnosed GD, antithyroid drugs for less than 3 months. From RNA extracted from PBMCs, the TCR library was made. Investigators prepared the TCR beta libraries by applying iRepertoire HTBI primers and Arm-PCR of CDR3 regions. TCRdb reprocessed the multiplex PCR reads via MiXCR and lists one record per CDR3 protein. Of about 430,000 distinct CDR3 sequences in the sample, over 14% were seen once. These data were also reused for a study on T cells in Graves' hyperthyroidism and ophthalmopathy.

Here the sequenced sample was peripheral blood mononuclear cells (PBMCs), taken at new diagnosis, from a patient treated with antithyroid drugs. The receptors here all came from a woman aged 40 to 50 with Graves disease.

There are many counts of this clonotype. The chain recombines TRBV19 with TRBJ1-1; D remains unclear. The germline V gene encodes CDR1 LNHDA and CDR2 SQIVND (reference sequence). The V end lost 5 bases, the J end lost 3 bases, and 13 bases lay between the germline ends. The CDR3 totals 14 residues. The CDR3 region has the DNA TGTGCCAGTAGTCCGTATGTAGTGGACACTGAAGCTTTCTTT. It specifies CASSPYVVDTEAFF. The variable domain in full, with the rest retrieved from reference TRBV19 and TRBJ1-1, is DGGITQSPKYLFRKEGQNVTLSCEQNLNHDAMYWYRQDPGQGLRLIYYSQIVNDFQKGDIAEGYSVSREKKESFPLTVTSAQKNPTAFYLCASSPYVVDTEAFFGQGTRLTVV.

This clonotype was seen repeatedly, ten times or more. The CDR3 DNA sequence: TGTGCCTCTATGCGCGGGTCCACAGATACGCAGTATTTT. This sequence encodes CASMRGSTDTQYF. The chain joins TRBV7-2 to TRBJ2-3, with a tentative D call TRBD2 (5 bases). This CDR3 is 13 amino acids long. Germline V gene lookup returns CDR1 SGHTA and CDR2 FQGNSA. Trimming removed 11 bases from V and 2 bases from J, with 14 bases in between.

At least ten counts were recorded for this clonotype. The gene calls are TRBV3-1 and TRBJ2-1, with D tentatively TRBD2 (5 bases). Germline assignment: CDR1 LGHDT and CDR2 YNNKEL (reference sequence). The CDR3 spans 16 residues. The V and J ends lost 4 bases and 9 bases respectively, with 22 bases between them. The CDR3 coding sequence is TGTGCCAGCAGCCTCGAGCGGCTTGACTTCCTAGGTGAGCAGTTCTTC. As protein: CASSLERLDFLGEQFF.

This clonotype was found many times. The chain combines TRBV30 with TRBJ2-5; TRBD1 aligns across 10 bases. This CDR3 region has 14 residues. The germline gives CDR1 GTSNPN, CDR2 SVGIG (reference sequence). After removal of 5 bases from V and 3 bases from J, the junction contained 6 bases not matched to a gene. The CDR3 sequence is CAWQTGTGEETQYF. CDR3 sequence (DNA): TGTGCCTGGCAAACCGGGACAGGGGAAGAGACCCAGTACTTC.